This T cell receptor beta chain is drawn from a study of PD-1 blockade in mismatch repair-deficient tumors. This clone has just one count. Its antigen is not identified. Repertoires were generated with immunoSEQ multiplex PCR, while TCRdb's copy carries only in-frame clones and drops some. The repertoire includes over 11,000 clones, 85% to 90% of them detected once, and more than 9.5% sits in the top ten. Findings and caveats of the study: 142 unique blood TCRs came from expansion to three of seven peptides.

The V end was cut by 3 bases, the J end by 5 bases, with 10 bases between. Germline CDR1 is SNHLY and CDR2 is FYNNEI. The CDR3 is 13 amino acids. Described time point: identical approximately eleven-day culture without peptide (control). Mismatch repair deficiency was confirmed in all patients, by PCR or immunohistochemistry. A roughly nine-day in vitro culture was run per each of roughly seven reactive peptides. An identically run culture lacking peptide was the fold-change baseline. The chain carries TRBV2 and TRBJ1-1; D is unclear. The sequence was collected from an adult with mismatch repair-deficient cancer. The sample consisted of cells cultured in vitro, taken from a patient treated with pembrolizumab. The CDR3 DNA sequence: TGTGCCAGCAGTGAGGAGGGAGGAACTGAAGCTTTCTTT. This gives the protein CASSEEGGTEAFF.